Sequencing of this T cell receptor beta chain was carried out in a study of read filtering for tumor transcriptome and immune sequencing. From 350 to 500 ng of RNA, a library with molecular barcoded alpha/delta and beta/gamma adaptors was made. TCRdb reprocessed the reads via MiXCR and lists one record per CDR3 protein. The sample has tens of thousands of distinct CDR3 sequences, about an eighth seen once. General study findings and limits: Roughly 82% of IR-seq clonotypes had a single read, yet these held around 3.3% of reads.

Many counts were recorded for this clonotype. Its target is not known. The CDR3 covers 19 residues. The germline gives CDR1 SGHTA, CDR2 FQGNSA. Trimming pared 3 bases from V and 7 bases from J, leaving 30 bases between. The material sequenced was a population of CD138-negative cells sorted from bone marrow. This sequence originates from a donor at least 40 years old with multiple myeloma. The chain couples TRBV7-2 to TRBJ2-5, with TRBD1 as a possible D gene (6 bases). The CDR3 reads CASSLGQGNPYFKTGTQYF. The CDR3 DNA reads as TGTGCCAGCAGCTTGGGGCAGGGGAACCCGTATTTTAAAACGGGGACCCAGTACTTC.